One sample yielded the 29 T cell receptor beta chains listed below, sequenced in a study of T cell changes during pregnancy in multiple sclerosis. The table came from immunoSEQ multiplex PCR; TCRdb's copy has only in-frame clones and leaves some out. The top ten clones hold 0.89% of a sample with roughly 61,000 clones, 80% to 90% of them seen once. The starting material was peripheral blood, obtained in the first trimester of pregnancy. These receptors came from a female donor in good health, enrolled as a control in a pregnancy study.

The chain combines TRBV11-3 with TRBJ2-7; possible D gene TRBD2, 6 bases. V was shortened by 5 bases and J by 9 bases, with 11 bases between the two germline ends. From germline, CDR1 is SGHNT and CDR2 YENEEA. CDR3 size: 11 residues. In DNA, the CDR3 is TGTGCCAGCAGCCGGGACTCCCCGCAGTACTTC. As protein: CASSRDSPQYF.

This clone has a handful of counts. The CDR3, as DNA: TGTGCCAGTATGAGGACAGTTGCTTTCTTT. Translation gives CASMRTVAFF. The gene calls are TRBV19 and TRBJ1-1; D perhaps matches TRBD1 (6 bases). CDR3 length: 10 amino acids. Germline-derived CDR1 and CDR2 are LNHDA and SQIVND (reference sequence). The germline V and J ends were trimmed by 7 bases and 11 bases, with 11 bases remaining between them.

The rearrangement links TRBV7-6 to TRBJ1-5, with 9 nucleotides matching TRBD1. The CDR3 covers 14 residues. The junction had 5 bases not matched to a gene; V was cut back by 5 bases and J by 6 bases. Looked up from germline, CDR1 is SGHVS and CDR2 is FNYEAQ. The CDR3 DNA reads as TGTGCCAGCAGCACGAGACAGGGGGTTCAGCCCCAGCATTTT. Its translation: CASSTRQGVQPQHF. Looking up the rest from reference TRBV7-6 and TRBJ1-5 gives the full variable domain: GAGVSQSPRYKVTKRGQDVALRCDPISGHVSLYWYRQALGQGPEFLTYFNYEAQQDKSGLPNDRFSAERPEGSISTLTIQRTEQRDSAMYRCASSTRQGVQPQHFGDGTRLSIL.

The CDR3 DNA is TGTGCCAGCAGTGAAGGAAGTGTCCGGGACACTGAAGCTTTCTTT. This translates into CASSEGSVRDTEAFF. The rearrangement uses TRBV6-1 and TRBJ1-1; D is unresolved. V was cut by 1 base and J by 3 bases, with 12 bases left in between. The CDR3 is 15 residues long. Germline V gene sequence: CDR1 MNHNS, CDR2 SASEGT.

The chain has TRBV4-1 and TRBJ2-1; 11 nucleotides line up with TRBD2. CDR1 MGHRA and CDR2 YSYEKL come from the germline V gene. With V trimmed by 1 base and J by 4 bases, 6 bases remained unmatched. This CDR3 is 17 amino acids long. The DNA for the CDR3 is TGCGCCAGCAGCCAAGCGCTAGCGGGGGGAATGTACAATGAGCAGTTCTTC. This gives the protein CASSQALAGGMYNEQFF.

The chain links TRBV9 to TRBJ2-2; D possibly corresponds to TRBD1 (5 bases). Germline-derived CDR1 and CDR2 are SGDLS and YYNGEE. The ends were cut back, 1 base at V and 5 bases at J, with 9 bases in the middle. CDR3 length: 14 residues. CDR3 coding DNA: TGTGCCAGCAGCGTACTCTCAGGGACCGGGGAGCTGTTTTTT. This gives the protein CASSVLSGTGELFF.

The chain is built from TRBV28 and TRBJ2-1; TRBD1 agrees at 9 bases. V shed 3 bases and J 7 bases; nucleotides not matched to a gene: 7. The CDR3 spans 15 residues. CDR1 and CDR2 from the germline V gene are MDHEN and SYDVKM. The CDR3 reads CASSFWGQGLNEQFF. The DNA for the CDR3 is TGTGCCAGCAGTTTTTGGGGACAGGGCCTGAATGAGCAGTTCTTC.

V is TRBV29-1 and J is TRBJ1-2, with D perhaps matching TRBD1 (5 bases). This CDR3 is 11 amino acids long. V lost 4 bases and J 6 bases, leaving 9 bases between the germline ends. In germline, CDR1 is SQVTM, CDR2 ANQGSEA. The CDR3 coding sequence is TGCAGCGTTGGGGCAGGGAATGGCTACACCTTC. Translating it yields CSVGAGNGYTF.

The chain combines TRBV5-1 with TRBJ1-2; 11 bases map to TRBD1. Germline CDR1 SGHRS, CDR2 YFSETQ. Unmatched junction bases numbered 11, after V lost 6 bases and J lost 4 bases. The CDR3 contains 16 residues. The CDR3 reads CASTSGQGARSYGYTF. The CDR3 DNA follows: TGCGCCAGCACCTCCGGACAGGGGGCGCGAAGCTATGGCTACACCTTC.

V usage is TRBV7-6 and J usage is TRBJ1-3, with 7 bases matching TRBD1. CDR3 length: 14 amino acids. The germline V gene has CDR1 SGHVS and CDR2 FNYEAQ. After removal of 6 bases from V and 2 bases from J, the junction contained 4 bases not matched to a gene. For the CDR3, the DNA is TGTGCCAGCAGGCCTGACAGGGCTGGAAACACCATATATTTT. Translated, it gives CASRPDRAGNTIYF.

V and J are TRBV6-4 and TRBJ2-7; 7 bases fit TRBD1. The CDR3 consists of 13 residues. In germline, CDR1 is MRHNA, CDR2 SNTAGT. Losses at the gene ends were 6 bases for V and 4 bases for J; bases not matched to a gene: 6. CDR3 DNA: TGTGCCAGCAGCGAGGGGGCTGAGTACGAGCAGTACTTC. This codes for CASSEGAEYEQYF.

This clone was seen once. The chain is built from TRBV6-1 and TRBJ2-5; 15 bases are a match to TRBD2. Germline V gives CDR1 MNHNS, CDR2 SASEGT. V lost 3 bases and J lost 2; bases outside the gene matches: 4. The CDR3 loop spans 17 amino acids. The chain's CDR3 is CASSEVGTSGGQETQYF. Here the CDR3 DNA reads TGTGCCAGCAGTGAGGTTGGGACTAGCGGGGGGCAAGAGACCCAGTACTTC.

This clone turned up a few times. The chain couples TRBV13 to TRBJ2-1; 11 positions agree with TRBD2. Germline lookup yields CDR1 PRHDT and CDR2 FYEKMQ (reference sequence). The J segment lost 5 bases and the V segment lost 5 bases, leaving 5 bases of the junction unmatched. The CDR3 contains 15 residues. The CDR3 protein is CASSNSGGADNEQFF. The DNA of the CDR3 is TGTGCCAGCAGCAATAGCGGGGGGGCCGACAATGAGCAGTTCTTC. The whole variable domain, remainder taken from reference TRBV13 and TRBJ2-1, is AAGVIQSPRHLIKEKRETATLKCYPIPRHDTVYWYQQGPGQDPQFLISFYEKMQSDKGSIPDRFSAQQFSDYHSELNMSSLELGDSALYFCASSNSGGADNEQFFGPGTRLTVL.

This clone is a singleton in its sample. The chain joins TRBV27 to TRBJ1-1; D unclear. The CDR3 is 13 amino acids. Germline CDR1 MNHEY, CDR2 SMNVEV (reference sequence). The germline V and J ends were trimmed by 2 bases and 1 base, with 5 bases remaining between them. The CDR3 DNA reads as TGTGCCAGCAGTTTAGGCGGGAACACTGAAGCTTTCTTT. Translated, it gives CASSLGGNTEAFF.

This clone came up once. The chain uses TRBV5-6 and TRBJ2-2; maybe TRBD2 (6 bases). The CDR3 is 14 residues long. Germline CDR1 and CDR2: SGHDT and YYEEEE. V gave up 0 bases and J gave up 3 bases, with 6 bases separating them. CDR3 nucleotide sequence: TGTGCCAGCAGCTTGGCGGGGGACACCGGGGAGCTGTTTTTT. Its translation: CASSLAGDTGELFF.

V usage is TRBV13 and J usage is TRBJ2-1; no reliable D call. The CDR3 is made up of 15 amino acids. Between the trimmed V and J ends, which lost 5 bases and 2 bases, there was a span of 13 bases. Germline loops: CDR1 PRHDT, CDR2 FYEKMQ (reference sequence). The CDR3 is CASSVRVQPYNEQFF. The CDR3 DNA reads as TGTGCCAGCAGCGTCCGGGTTCAACCCTACAATGAGCAGTTCTTC. Complete variable domain (other parts from reference TRBV13 and TRBJ2-1): AAGVIQSPRHLIKEKRETATLKCYPIPRHDTVYWYQQGPGQDPQFLISFYEKMQSDKGSIPDRFSAQQFSDYHSELNMSSLELGDSALYFCASSVRVQPYNEQFFGPGTRLTVL.

The rearrangement joins TRBV13 to TRBJ2-1; a weak D match, TRBD1 (6 bases). Trimming took off 4 bases at V and 2 bases at J, with 12 bases between the two ends. Germline-derived CDR1 and CDR2 are PRHDT and FYEKMQ (reference sequence). The CDR3 has 15 residues. CDR3: CASSSERGTYNEQFF. CDR3 in DNA: TGTGCCAGCAGCTCAGAAAGGGGGACCTACAATGAGCAGTTCTTC. The variable domain in full, with the rest retrieved from reference TRBV13 and TRBJ2-1, is AAGVIQSPRHLIKEKRETATLKCYPIPRHDTVYWYQQGPGQDPQFLISFYEKMQSDKGSIPDRFSAQQFSDYHSELNMSSLELGDSALYFCASSSERGTYNEQFFGPGTRLTVL.

The chain joins TRBV28 to TRBJ1-1, with D maybe TRBD1 (6 bases). Trimming stripped 6 bases from V and 3 bases from J, with 11 bases between. Germline values: CDR1 MDHEN, CDR2 SYDVKM. This CDR3 is 13 amino acids long. The CDR3 region is CASRMGAYTEAFF. The CDR3 bases are TGTGCCAGCAGGATGGGGGCTTACACTGAAGCTTTCTTT. The complete variable domain, with remaining parts taken from reference TRBV28 and TRBJ1-1, reads DVKVTQSSRYLVKRTGEKVFLECVQDMDHENMFWYRQDPGLGLRLIYFSYDVKMKEKGDIPEGYSVSREKKERFSLILESASTNQTSMYLCASRMGAYTEAFFGQGTRLTVV.

V usage is TRBV12-5 and J usage is TRBJ2-7; TRBD1 agrees at 9 bases. CDR1 LGHNT and CDR2 FRNRAP come from the germline V gene. The CDR3 is made up of 13 amino acids. J lost 6 bases, V lost 5 bases, and 5 bases had no gene match. CDR3 bases: TGTGCTAGTGGTCTCGACAGGGGGAGCGAGCAGTACTTC. This sequence encodes CASGLDRGSEQYF.

The chain carries TRBV6-5 and TRBJ1-1; the D gene is possibly TRBD1 (6 bases). The CDR3 totals 11 residues. Trimming removed 8 bases at V and 7 bases at J, with 11 bases between. Germline CDR1 is MNHEY and CDR2 is SVGAGI. The CDR3 DNA follows: TGTGCCAGCGGCCGGGACATTGAAGCTTTCTTT. Protein sequence: CASGRDIEAFF.

This rearrangement joins TRBV5-1 to TRBJ2-5, with 14 nucleotides matching TRBD2. CDR1 is SGHRS, CDR2 YFSETQ, per germline. The CDR3 extends over 16 amino acids. Germline trimming cut 4 bases from V and 4 bases from J; bases unmatched to any gene: 6. CDR3 in amino acids: CASSEGLAGVLETQYF. CDR3 DNA sequence: TGCGCCAGCAGCGAGGGACTAGCGGGGGTACTAGAGACCCAGTACTTC.

This chain connects TRBV11-3 to TRBJ2-1; 15 nucleotides align to TRBD2. Per the germline V gene, CDR1 is SGHNT and CDR2 is YENEEA. The J segment lost 8 bases and the V segment lost 5 bases, leaving 4 bases of the junction unmatched. The CDR3 spans 15 residues. CDR3: CASSLGLAGGYEQFF. The DNA of the CDR3 is TGTGCCAGCAGCCTCGGACTAGCGGGGGGGTATGAGCAGTTCTTC.

In this sample, this clone turned up once. This chain connects TRBV11-3 to TRBJ2-2; 10 bases align to TRBD2. V shed 3 bases, J shed 3 bases, and the junction held 1 base outside the gene matches. The CDR3 length is 15 residues. The germline V gene encodes CDR1 SGHNT and CDR2 YENEEA. CDR3 DNA sequence: TGTGCCAGCAGCTTTCTAGCGGGGGACACCGGGGAGCTGTTTTTT. Translating it yields CASSFLAGDTGELFF.

The rearrangement uses TRBV25-1 and TRBJ1-5, with D uncertain. This CDR3 has 13 residues. Germline CDR1 is MGHDK and CDR2 is SYGVNS. Trimming took 8 bases from V and 6 from J, leaving 14 bases between them. CDR3: CASGGGVGQPQHF. The CDR3 DNA follows: TGTGCCAGCGGAGGCGGGGTGGGTCAGCCCCAGCATTTT.

A remark on this clone: This specimen includes other DNA sequences encoding the same CDR3. The chain combines TRBV5-1 with TRBJ1-3; 7 bases agree with TRBD1. The length of the CDR3 is 16 residues. The junction had 7 bases not matched to a gene; V was cut back by 4 bases and J by 0 bases. Germline lookup yields CDR1 SGHRS and CDR2 YFSETQ. The CDR3 is CASSGLGTDSGNTIYF. CDR3 bases: TGCGCCAGCAGCGGACTCGGGACAGACTCTGGAAACACCATATATTTT.

The V and J genes are TRBV7-2 and TRBJ1-6; D unresolved. CDR3 length equals 15 residues. Germline CDR1 is SGHTA and CDR2 is FQGNSA. V gave up 2 bases and J gave up 8 bases, with 13 bases separating them. CDR3 protein: CASSLPPPGDSPLHF. CDR3 nucleotides: TGTGCCAGCAGCTTACCCCCACCGGGAGATTCACCCCTCCACTTT.

This clone was seen a handful of times. The chain is built from TRBV7-3 and TRBJ1-1; 7 bases line up with TRBD1. CDR3 size: 13 residues. Germline V gene lookup returns CDR1 SGHTA and CDR2 FQGTGA. Losses at the gene ends were 5 bases for V and 8 bases for J; bases not matched to a gene: 8. CDR3 region: CASSPQQGWEAFF. The CDR3, as DNA: TGTGCCAGCAGCCCTCAACAGGGGTGGGAAGCTTTCTTT.

The chain recombines TRBV5-4 with TRBJ2-7, with 7 bases aligning to TRBD1. Germline CDR1 is SGHNT and CDR2 is YYREEE (reference sequence). CDR3 length: 15 amino acids. Trimming took 3 bases from V and 4 from J; bases not matched to a gene: 10. CDR3 sequence: CASSSVGGFSYEQYF. The CDR3 bases are TGTGCCAGCAGCTCGGTAGGGGGCTTCTCGTACGAGCAGTACTTC.

This sequence joins TRBV5-1 and TRBJ2-7; the match to TRBD1 covers 7 bases. In germline, CDR1 is SGHRS, CDR2 YFSETQ. The V gene end was trimmed by 4 bases and the J gene end by 1 base; junction bases not matched to a gene: 5. The CDR3 is 14 residues long. The CDR3 region has the DNA TGCGCCAGCAGCGCCGGGGACAGATCCTACGAGCAGTACTTC. It specifies CASSAGDRSYEQYF. The variable domain in full, with the rest retrieved from reference TRBV5-1 and TRBJ2-7, is KAGVTQTPRYLIKTRGQQVTLSCSPISGHRSVSWYQQTPGQGLQFLFEYFSETQRNKGNFPGRFSGRQFSNSRSEMNVSTLELGDSALYLCASSAGDRSYEQYFGPGTRLTVT.